This T cell receptor (beta chain) was captured by sequencing in a study of shared clonotypes between healthy human individuals. Trimming left V 1 base short and J 2 bases short, with 9 bases between. CDR1 is MDHEN, CDR2 SYDVKM, per germline. The CDR3 covers 15 residues. Method: immunoSEQ multiplex PCR; TCRdb's copy keeps in-frame clones and lacks some. Of under 700,000 clones in the sample, 85% to 95% were seen once. This clone was seen a single time. Naive CD8 cells, CD45RO-negative and positively selected for CCR7, excluded terminally differentiated effector memory CD45RA+ cells. The sequence came from a woman aged 30 to 39 in good health. The material sequenced was naive CD8+ T cells sorted from blood. The gene calls are TRBV28 and TRBJ2-1; the D call may be TRBD1 or TRBD2 (5 bases each). The CDR3: CASSLSGLTYNEQFF. As DNA, the CDR3 is TGTGCCAGCAGTTTATCGGGGCTCACCTACAATGAGCAGTTCTTC.